The rows below give T cell receptor beta chains drawn from one sample of a study of blood T cell repertoires in COVID-19. Here immunoSEQ multiplex PCR was the method, and the copy in TCRdb shows in-frame clones only, minus some. The repertoire has over 150,000 clones, approximately 87% of them found once; the top ten carry around 12%. Sequenced material: peripheral blood. The receptors shown here come from a woman aged 70-85 years with COVID-19, enrolled during active disease. Both conserved end residues are part of each CDR3. Fields, in order: D gene, clone size, J gene, V gene, CDR3 protein, CDR3 DNA. D genes are given only for firm matches. Where a row states a size, it is once, few, many or the class of an expanded clone; other rows omit it.

d_call: -; clone_size: -; j_call: TRBJ2-6; v_call: TRBV19; cdr3_aa: CASTGGLSSGANVLTF; cdr3_nt: TGTGCCAGTACGGGCGGGCTAAGCTCTGGGGCCAACGTCCTGACTTTC
d_call: -; clone_size: -; j_call: TRBJ2-7; v_call: TRBV5-4; cdr3_aa: CASSIGGQTYEQYF; cdr3_nt: TGTGCCAGCAGCATTGGCGGTCAAACCTACGAGCAGTACTTC
d_call: TRBD1; clone_size: -; j_call: TRBJ1-6; v_call: TRBV14; cdr3_aa: CASSQRSGGEIYSPLHF; cdr3_nt: TGTGCCAGCAGCCAAAGGTCAGGGGGCGAGATTTATTCACCCCTCCACTTT
d_call: -; clone_size: few; j_call: TRBJ1-2; v_call: TRBV5-5; cdr3_aa: CASSLQGSNYGYTF; cdr3_nt: TGTGCCAGCAGCTTGCAGGGGTCTAACTATGGCTACACCTTC
d_call: TRBD2; clone_size: -; j_call: TRBJ2-1; v_call: TRBV19; cdr3_aa: CASSIDLAGVPEQFF; cdr3_nt: TGTGCCAGTAGTATAGATCTAGCGGGAGTTCCTGAGCAGTTCTTC
d_call: TRBD1; clone_size: -; j_call: TRBJ1-6; v_call: TRBV4-1; cdr3_aa: CASSQEGQGGSPLHF; cdr3_nt: TGCGCCAGCAGCCAAGAAGGACAGGGAGGCTCACCCCTCCACTTT
d_call: TRBD1; clone_size: -; j_call: TRBJ1-5; v_call: TRBV19; cdr3_aa: CASRPTGEWSNQPQHF; cdr3_nt: TGTGCCAGTAGGCCAACAGGGGAGTGGAGCAATCAGCCCCAGCATTTT
d_call: TRBD2; clone_size: once; j_call: TRBJ2-5; v_call: TRBV2; cdr3_aa: CASSPGTRETQYF; cdr3_nt: TGTGCCAGCAGTCCCGGGACTAGGGAGACCCAGTACTTC
d_call: TRBD1; clone_size: -; j_call: TRBJ1-1; v_call: TRBV28; cdr3_aa: CASSSSGQGTFF; cdr3_nt: TGTGCCAGCAGTTCCTCCGGACAGGGAACTTTCTTT
d_call: -; clone_size: -; j_call: TRBJ2-7; v_call: TRBV6-2/TRBV6-3; cdr3_aa: CASSYLGQLGYEQYF; cdr3_nt: TGTGCCAGCAGTTACCTGGGACAATTAGGCTACGAGCAGTACTTC
d_call: -; clone_size: once; j_call: TRBJ2-1; v_call: TRBV4-2; cdr3_aa: CASSQVVGAYNEQFF; cdr3_nt: TGTGCCAGCAGCCAAGTAGTGGGAGCCTACAATGAGCAGTTCTTC
d_call: TRBD1; clone_size: -; j_call: TRBJ1-2; v_call: TRBV7-9; cdr3_aa: CASRSGQGAVYGYTF; cdr3_nt: TGTGCCAGCAGGAGCGGACAGGGGGCAGTCTATGGCTACACCTTC
d_call: TRBD2; clone_size: -; j_call: TRBJ2-7; v_call: TRBV28; cdr3_aa: CASRSGASGMDEQYF; cdr3_nt: TGTGCCAGCAGGTCTGGGGCTAGCGGGATGGACGAGCAGTACTTC
d_call: TRBD1; clone_size: -; j_call: TRBJ1-1; v_call: TRBV7-2; cdr3_aa: CASSLTGNTEAFF; cdr3_nt: TGTGCCAGCAGCTTGACAGGGAATACTGAAGCTTTCTTT
d_call: TRBD1; clone_size: -; j_call: TRBJ1-2; v_call: TRBV10-3; cdr3_aa: CAILDRARDGYTF; cdr3_nt: TGTGCCATCTTGGACAGGGCCCGTGACGGCTACACCTTC
d_call: -; clone_size: -; j_call: TRBJ1-5; v_call: TRBV6-5; cdr3_aa: CASKGQNNQPQHF; cdr3_nt: TGTGCCAGCAAGGGGCAGAACAATCAGCCCCAGCATTTT
d_call: TRBD1; clone_size: -; j_call: TRBJ1-5; v_call: TRBV11-2; cdr3_aa: CASSSGQGNWQPQHF; cdr3_nt: TGTGCCAGCAGCTCGGGACAGGGGAATTGGCAGCCCCAGCATTTT
d_call: -; clone_size: -; j_call: TRBJ1-5; v_call: TRBV18; cdr3_aa: CASSPFRVNSNQPQHF; cdr3_nt: TGTGCCAGCTCACCATTTAGAGTAAATAGCAATCAGCCCCAGCATTTT
d_call: -; clone_size: -; j_call: TRBJ1-1; v_call: TRBV24-1; cdr3_aa: CATSDLRGFGFF; cdr3_nt: TGTGCCACCAGTGATTTGAGGGGATTCGGTTTCTTT
d_call: TRBD1; clone_size: -; j_call: TRBJ2-4; v_call: TRBV28; cdr3_aa: CASRPNPGQGNSIQYF; cdr3_nt: TGTGCCAGCAGACCGAATCCGGGACAGGGAAATAGCATTCAGTACTTC
d_call: -; clone_size: -; j_call: TRBJ1-4; v_call: TRBV11-2; cdr3_aa: CASSQTGLATNEKLFF; cdr3_nt: TGTGCCAGCAGCCAAACAGGGTTGGCAACTAATGAAAAACTGTTTTTT
d_call: -; clone_size: -; j_call: TRBJ1-1; v_call: TRBV25-1; cdr3_aa: CASSESTHEAFF; cdr3_nt: TGTGCCAGCAGTGAATCGACACATGAAGCTTTCTTT
d_call: TRBD1; clone_size: -; j_call: TRBJ1-5; v_call: TRBV6-5; cdr3_aa: CASSVTGSDNQPQHF; cdr3_nt: TGTGCCAGCAGCGTGACAGGGTCGGACAATCAGCCCCAGCATTTT
d_call: -; clone_size: -; j_call: TRBJ2-3; v_call: TRBV28; cdr3_aa: CASSSRPTDTQYF; cdr3_nt: TGTGCCAGCAGTTCGCGCCCGACAGATACGCAGTATTTT
d_call: TRBD2; clone_size: -; j_call: TRBJ2-7; v_call: TRBV3-1/TRBV3-2; cdr3_aa: CASSQGPALLAATTYEQYF; cdr3_nt: TGTGCCAGCAGCCAAGGCCCGGCTCTTCTAGCGGCCACCACCTACGAGCAGTACTTC
d_call: TRBD2; clone_size: -; j_call: TRBJ2-1; v_call: TRBV9; cdr3_aa: CASSVEIGGSSYNEQFF; cdr3_nt: TGTGCCAGCAGCGTAGAGATCGGGGGGAGCTCCTACAATGAGCAGTTCTTC
d_call: TRBD1; clone_size: -; j_call: TRBJ2-1; v_call: TRBV5-1; cdr3_aa: CASSRGQANNEQFF; cdr3_nt: TGCGCCAGCAGCAGAGGACAGGCGAACAATGAGCAGTTCTTC
d_call: -; clone_size: -; j_call: TRBJ2-7; v_call: TRBV5-4; cdr3_aa: CASSPRGGIYEQYF; cdr3_nt: TGTGCCAGCAGCCCGAGAGGCGGGATTTACGAGCAGTACTTC
d_call: -; clone_size: -; j_call: TRBJ1-2; v_call: TRBV27; cdr3_aa: CASRSHSAGGYTF; cdr3_nt: TGTGCCAGCAGATCCCACTCGGCGGGGGGCTACACCTTC
d_call: TRBD1; clone_size: -; j_call: TRBJ1-1; v_call: TRBV14; cdr3_aa: CASSSRTGIMNTEAFF; cdr3_nt: TGTGCCAGCAGCTCCAGGACAGGGATCATGAACACTGAAGCTTTCTTT
d_call: TRBD1; clone_size: -; j_call: TRBJ2-6; v_call: TRBV4-2; cdr3_aa: CASSQTGSGANVLTF; cdr3_nt: TGTGCCAGCAGCCAGACAGGGTCTGGGGCCAACGTCCTGACTTTC
d_call: TRBD1; clone_size: -; j_call: TRBJ2-3; v_call: TRBV27; cdr3_aa: CASSPGTGRETDTQYF; cdr3_nt: TGTGCCAGCAGTCCCGGGACAGGGCGTGAGACAGATACGCAGTATTTT
d_call: -; clone_size: -; j_call: TRBJ1-2; v_call: TRBV5-8; cdr3_aa: CASSFGRVNYGYTF; cdr3_nt: TGTGCCAGCAGCTTCGGCAGGGTTAACTATGGCTACACCTTC
d_call: TRBD1; clone_size: once; j_call: TRBJ1-2; v_call: TRBV9; cdr3_aa: CASSVGRDRGSGYTF; cdr3_nt: TGTGCCAGCAGCGTAGGGAGGGACAGGGGATCCGGCTACACCTTC
d_call: -; clone_size: -; j_call: TRBJ2-1; v_call: TRBV9; cdr3_aa: CASSRTLDNEQFF; cdr3_nt: TGTGCCAGCAGCCGAACTTTAGACAATGAGCAGTTCTTC
d_call: -; clone_size: -; j_call: TRBJ1-2; v_call: TRBV5-4; cdr3_aa: CASSLEGDYGYTF; cdr3_nt: TGTGCCAGCAGCTTGGAAGGGGACTATGGCTACACCTTC
d_call: -; clone_size: -; j_call: TRBJ2-7; v_call: TRBV5-1; cdr3_aa: CASSLADGLGSYEQYF; cdr3_nt: TGCGCCAGCAGCTTGGCCGATGGACTGGGATCCTACGAGCAGTACTTC
d_call: -; clone_size: -; j_call: TRBJ2-3; v_call: TRBV7-3; cdr3_aa: CASSLAAGPQKYF; cdr3_nt: TGTGCCAGCAGCCTGGCGGCGGGACCGCAGAAGTATTTT